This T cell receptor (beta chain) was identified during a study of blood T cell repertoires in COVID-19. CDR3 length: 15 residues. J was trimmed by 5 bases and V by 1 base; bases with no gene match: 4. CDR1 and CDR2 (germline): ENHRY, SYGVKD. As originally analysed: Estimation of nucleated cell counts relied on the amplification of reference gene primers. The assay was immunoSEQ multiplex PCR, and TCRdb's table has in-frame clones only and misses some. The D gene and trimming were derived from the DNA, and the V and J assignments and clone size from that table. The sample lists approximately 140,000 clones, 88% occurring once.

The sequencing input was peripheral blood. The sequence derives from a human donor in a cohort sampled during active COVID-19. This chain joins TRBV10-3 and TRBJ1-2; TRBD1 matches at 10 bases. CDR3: CAISELRQGAYGYTF. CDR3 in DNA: TGTGCCATCAGTGAGTTGAGACAGGGGGCGTATGGCTACACCTTC.